This T cell receptor (beta chain) emerged from a study of PD-L1 blockade in urothelial cancer. Generated by immunoSEQ multiplex PCR, the TCRdb table keeps only in-frame clones and is missing some. The sample carries fewer than 65,000 clones, around 80% recorded once. Time point specified: pretreatment peripheral blood. This CDR3 region has 13 residues. Germline V gene data show CDR1 as KGHSH and CDR2 as LQKENI. J lost 6 bases, V lost 6 bases, and 7 bases had no gene match. The source is a man aged 65 to 85 with urothelial cancer. The specimen comprised PBMCs, sampled around atezolizumab (anti-PD-L1) treatment. The chain carries TRBV18 and TRBJ1-2, with 7 bases identical to TRBD1. The CDR3 here is CASSNLRGDGYTF. CDR3 sequence (DNA): TGTGCCAGCTCTAACCTCAGGGGGGATGGCTACACCTTC.